Listed here is a single TCR beta chain. This CDR3 has 14 amino acids. Germline CDR1 reads LNHDA; CDR2 reads SQIVND (reference sequence). V was pared by 7 bases and J by 5 bases, with 10 bases of the junction left unmatched. The data were obtained in a study of patients and donors after allogeneic stem cell transplantation. A single record per CDR3 protein comes from TCRdb applying MiXCR to the RT-PCR reads. The repertoire consists of roughly 880,000 distinct CDR3 sequences, with roughly 18% occurring once and the leading ten covering under 6.5%. V usage is TRBV19 and J usage is TRBJ2-7; TRBD1 matches 8 bases. The sequencing sample was made of blood, either unsorted or a sorted T cell fraction (not recorded which). The TCR comes from a human donor who was either an allogeneic HSCT recipient or a stem cell or donor lymphocyte infusion donor (not recorded which). It is not recorded whose cells these are; they may come from a transplant donor. The CDR3 reads CASTLGTGFDEQYF. Here the CDR3 DNA reads TGTGCCAGTACCCTTGGGACAGGCTTCGACGAGCAGTACTTC.